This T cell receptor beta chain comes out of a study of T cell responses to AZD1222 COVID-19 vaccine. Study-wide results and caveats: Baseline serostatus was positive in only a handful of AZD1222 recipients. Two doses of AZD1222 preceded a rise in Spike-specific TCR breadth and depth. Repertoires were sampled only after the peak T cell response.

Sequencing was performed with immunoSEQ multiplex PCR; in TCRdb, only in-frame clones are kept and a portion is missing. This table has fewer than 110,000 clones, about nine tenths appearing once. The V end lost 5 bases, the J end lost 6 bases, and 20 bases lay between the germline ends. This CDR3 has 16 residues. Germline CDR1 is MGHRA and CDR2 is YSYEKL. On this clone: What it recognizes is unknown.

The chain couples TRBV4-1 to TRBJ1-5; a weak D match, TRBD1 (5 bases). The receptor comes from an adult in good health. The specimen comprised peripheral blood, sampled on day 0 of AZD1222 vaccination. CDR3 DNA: TGCGCCAGCAGCTCGGTACTCCGGGGGAATTCTCAGCCCCAGCATTTT. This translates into CASSSVLRGNSQPQHF.